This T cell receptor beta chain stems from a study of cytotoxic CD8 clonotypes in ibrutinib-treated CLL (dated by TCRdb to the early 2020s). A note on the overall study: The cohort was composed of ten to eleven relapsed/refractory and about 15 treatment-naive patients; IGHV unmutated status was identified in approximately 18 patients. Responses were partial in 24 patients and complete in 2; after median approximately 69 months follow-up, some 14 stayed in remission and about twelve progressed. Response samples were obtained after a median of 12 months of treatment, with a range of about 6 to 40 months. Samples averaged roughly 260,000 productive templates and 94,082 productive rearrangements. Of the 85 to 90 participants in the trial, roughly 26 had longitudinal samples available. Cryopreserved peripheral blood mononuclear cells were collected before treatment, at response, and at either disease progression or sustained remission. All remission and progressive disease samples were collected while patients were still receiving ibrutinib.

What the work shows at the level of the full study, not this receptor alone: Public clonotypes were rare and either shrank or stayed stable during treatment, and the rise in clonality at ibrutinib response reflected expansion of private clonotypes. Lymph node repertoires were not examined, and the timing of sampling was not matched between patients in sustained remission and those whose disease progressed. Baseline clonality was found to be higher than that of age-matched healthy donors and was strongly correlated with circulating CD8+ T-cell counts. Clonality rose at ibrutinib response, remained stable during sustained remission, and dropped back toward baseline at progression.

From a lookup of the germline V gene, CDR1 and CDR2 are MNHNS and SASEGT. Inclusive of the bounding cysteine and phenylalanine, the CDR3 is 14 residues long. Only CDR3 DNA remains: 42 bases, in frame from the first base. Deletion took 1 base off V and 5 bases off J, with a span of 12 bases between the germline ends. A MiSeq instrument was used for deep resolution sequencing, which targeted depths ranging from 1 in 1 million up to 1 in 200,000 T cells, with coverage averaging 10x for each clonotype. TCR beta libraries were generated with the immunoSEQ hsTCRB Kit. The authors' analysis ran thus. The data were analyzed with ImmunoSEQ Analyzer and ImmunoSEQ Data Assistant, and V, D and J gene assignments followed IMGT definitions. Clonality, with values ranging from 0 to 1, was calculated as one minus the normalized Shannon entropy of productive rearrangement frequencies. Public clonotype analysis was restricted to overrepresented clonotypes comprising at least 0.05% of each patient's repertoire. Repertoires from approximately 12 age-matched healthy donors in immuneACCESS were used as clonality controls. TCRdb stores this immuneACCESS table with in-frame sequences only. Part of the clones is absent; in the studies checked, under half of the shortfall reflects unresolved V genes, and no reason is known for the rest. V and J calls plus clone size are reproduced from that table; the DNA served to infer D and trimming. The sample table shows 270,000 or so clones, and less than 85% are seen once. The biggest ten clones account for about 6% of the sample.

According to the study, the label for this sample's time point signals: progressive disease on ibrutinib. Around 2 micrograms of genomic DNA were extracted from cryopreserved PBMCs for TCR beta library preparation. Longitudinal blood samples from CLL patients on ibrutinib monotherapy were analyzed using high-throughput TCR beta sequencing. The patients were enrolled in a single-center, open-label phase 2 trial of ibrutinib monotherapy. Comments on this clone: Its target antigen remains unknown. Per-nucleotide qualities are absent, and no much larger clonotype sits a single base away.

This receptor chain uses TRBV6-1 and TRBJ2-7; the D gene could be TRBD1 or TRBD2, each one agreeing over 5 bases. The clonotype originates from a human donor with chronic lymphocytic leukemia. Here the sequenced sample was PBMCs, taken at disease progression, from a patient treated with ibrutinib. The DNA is TGTGCCAGCAGTGAAGAACCAGGGAGCCACGAGCAGTACTTC. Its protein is CASSEEPGSHEQYF.